This TCR beta chain came from a study of T cell changes during pregnancy in multiple sclerosis. Measured with immunoSEQ multiplex PCR; TCRdb has only the in-frame clones, and not every one. The table shows approximately 30,000 clones, with roughly 86% occurring only once. Sequencing used CD8+ T cells from peripheral blood mononuclear cells, obtained in the first trimester of pregnancy. The sequence derives from a female donor with multiple sclerosis, enrolled in a pregnancy study.

CDR3 sequence: CASSTGLAGDLPGELFF. CDR3 bases: TGTGCCAGTAGTACCGGACTAGCGGGAGACCTTCCCGGGGAGCTGTTTTTT. The V call is TRBV19, the J call TRBJ2-2; 13 bases are a match to TRBD2. The CDR3 loop spans 17 amino acids. J lost 6 bases, V lost 4 bases, and 8 bases had no gene match. Germline V gene lookup returns CDR1 LNHDA and CDR2 SQIVND (reference sequence).